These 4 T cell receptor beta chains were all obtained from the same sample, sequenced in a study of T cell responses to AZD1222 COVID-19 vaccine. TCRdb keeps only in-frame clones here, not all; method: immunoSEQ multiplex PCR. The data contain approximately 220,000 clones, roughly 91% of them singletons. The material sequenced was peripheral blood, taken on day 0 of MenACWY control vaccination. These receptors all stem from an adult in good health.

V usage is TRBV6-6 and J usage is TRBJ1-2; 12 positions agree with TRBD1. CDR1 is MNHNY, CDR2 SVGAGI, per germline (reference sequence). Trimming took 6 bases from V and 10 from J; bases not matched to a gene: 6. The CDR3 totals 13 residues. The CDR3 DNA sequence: TGTGCCAGCAGCTCCCCGGGACAGGGGGCCTACACCTTC. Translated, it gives CASSSPGQGAYTF.

The CDR3 bases are TGTGCCAGCAGCTTATCCGGGTTCCCAGATACGCAGTATTTT. Encoded protein: CASSLSGFPDTQYF. The chain employs TRBV7-2 and TRBJ2-3, with D unresolved. Germline V gene sequence: CDR1 SGHTA, CDR2 FQGNSA. V shed 2 bases and J shed 4 bases, with 10 bases lying between them. The CDR3 consists of 14 residues.

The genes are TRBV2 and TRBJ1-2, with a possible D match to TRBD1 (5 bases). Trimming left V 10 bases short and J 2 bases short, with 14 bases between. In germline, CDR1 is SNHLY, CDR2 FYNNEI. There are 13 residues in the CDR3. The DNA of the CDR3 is TGTGCCATCCAGGGAACAGACAACTATGGCTACACCTTC. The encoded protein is CAIQGTDNYGYTF.

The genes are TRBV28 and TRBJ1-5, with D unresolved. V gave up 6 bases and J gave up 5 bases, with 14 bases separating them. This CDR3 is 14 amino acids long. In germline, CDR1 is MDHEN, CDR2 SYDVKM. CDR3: CASSLGRTDQPQHF. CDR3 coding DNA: TGTGCCAGCAGCCTCGGCAGGACGGATCAGCCCCAGCATTTT.